Each of the 10 T cell receptor beta chains below was sequenced from the same sample in a study of cytomegalovirus exposure and HLA in healthy donors (dated by TCRdb to 2016 to 2017). The library relied on the immunoSEQ multiplex PCR assay. For the multiplex PCR, a mixture combining 60 forward primers for TCR Vbeta segments and 13 reverse primers for TCR Jbeta segments was used. This immuneACCESS table, as held by TCRdb, lists in-frame sequences with V and J called but not all clones. Of the missing ones, under half trace to an unresolved V gene in checked studies; the others have no known cause. This sample comprises around 130,000 clones, 80% of them detected only once. The biggest ten clones account for roughly 3.5% of the sample. Source material: PBMCs. These receptors were obtained from a male donor in good health and CMV-seronegative.

This chain joins TRBV5-1 and TRBJ2-1; tentative D call: TRBD1 (6 bases). Deletions cut 4 bases from V and 3 bases from J, with 11 bases between. The CDR3 is 14 amino acids. Germline V gives CDR1 SGHRS, CDR2 YFSETQ. The CDR3: CASSNPGVYNEQFF. CDR3 DNA sequence: TGCGCCAGCAGCAACCCAGGGGTCTACAATGAGCAGTTCTTC.

V is TRBV29-1 and J is TRBJ2-6; 9 bases are a match to TRBD1. CDR1 and CDR2 (germline): SQVTM, ANQGSEA. V shed 3 bases, J shed 2 bases, and the junction held 2 bases outside the gene matches. This CDR3 is 15 amino acids long. CDR3 bases: TGCAGCGTTGATACAGGGGGCGCTGGGGCCAACGTCCTGACTTTC. It yields the protein CSVDTGGAGANVLTF.

The chain joins TRBV13 to TRBJ2-7; TRBD1 matches 12 bases. The CDR3 contains 14 residues. J lost 7 bases, V lost 3 bases, and 4 bases had no gene match. Germline V gives CDR1 PRHDT, CDR2 FYEKMQ (reference sequence). CDR3 sequence reads: CASSFWDRGHEQYF. CDR3 coding DNA: TGTGCCAGCAGCTTCTGGGACAGGGGGCATGAGCAGTACTTC.

This chain joins TRBV9 and TRBJ2-3; TRBD2 agrees at 10 bases. Germline assignment: CDR1 SGDLS and CDR2 YYNGEE. Trimming at V came to 3 bases and at J to 1 base, leaving 11 bases not matched to a gene. The CDR3 extends over 18 amino acids. The CDR3 region is CASSAPVSGGRGTDTQYF. Here the CDR3 DNA reads TGTGCCAGCAGCGCCCCAGTTAGCGGGGGGAGAGGCACAGATACGCAGTATTTT.

This chain joins TRBV5-1 and TRBJ1-4; tentatively, D is TRBD1 (6 bases). The CDR3 extends over 14 amino acids. Trimming took 5 bases from V and 6 from J, leaving 14 bases between them. Germline V gene sequence: CDR1 SGHRS, CDR2 YFSETQ. The CDR3 DNA reads TGCGCCAGCAGTTCGGGGGGCTGGGATGAAAAACTGTTTTTT. Residues: CASSSGGWDEKLFF.

Only a few counts were recorded for this clone. This chain links TRBV6-4 with TRBJ1-5; no definite D call. The germline V gene encodes CDR1 MRHNA and CDR2 SNTAGT. There are 13 residues in the CDR3. The V end lost 5 bases, the J end lost 1 base, and 6 bases lay between the germline ends. CDR3 coding DNA: TGTGCCAGCAGTCCGGGGAGCAATCAGCCCCAGCATTTT. This translates into CASSPGSNQPQHF.

CDR3 nucleotides: TGTGCCAGCAGCTTAGTTGGGCAGGAAGAGACCCAGTACTTC. As protein: CASSLVGQEETQYF. J is TRBJ2-5 and V is TRBV7-9; D remains ambiguous. This CDR3 is built from 14 residues. Germline CDR1 SEHNR, CDR2 FQNEAQ (reference sequence). V was pared by 1 base and J by 3 bases, with 9 bases between.

The V and J genes are TRBV14 and TRBJ2-7; 9 positions match TRBD1. The V gene end was trimmed by 4 bases and the J gene end by 7 bases; junction bases not matched to a gene: 11. The CDR3 spans 15 residues. The germline V gene encodes CDR1 SGHDN and CDR2 FVKESK. CDR3: CASSPRDRVFVEQYF. In DNA form, the CDR3 reads TGTGCCAGCAGCCCCCGGGACAGGGTTTTCGTAGAGCAGTACTTC. Using reference TRBV14 and TRBJ2-7 for the parts outside the CDR3, the full variable domain is EAGVTQFPSHSVIEKGQTVTLRCDPISGHDNLYWYRRVMGKEIKFLLHFVKESKQDESGMPNNRFLAERTGGTYSTLKVQPAELEDSGVYFCASSPRDRVFVEQYFGPGTRLTVT.

The chain carries TRBV5-1 and TRBJ2-7; D gene ambiguous. Germline V gives CDR1 SGHRS, CDR2 YFSETQ. The CDR3 is made up of 14 amino acids. Trimming left V 2 bases short and J 0 bases short, with 9 bases between. CDR3 bases: TGCGCCAGCAGCTTTACGGAGAGCTCCTACGAGCAGTACTTC. Translation: CASSFTESSYEQYF. Full variable domain (outside the CDR3, taken from reference TRBV5-1 and TRBJ2-7): KAGVTQTPRYLIKTRGQQVTLSCSPISGHRSVSWYQQTPGQGLQFLFEYFSETQRNKGNFPGRFSGRQFSNSRSEMNVSTLELGDSALYLCASSFTESSYEQYFGPGTRLTVT.

The chain employs TRBV19 and TRBJ1-1; 8 bases fit TRBD1. V lost 5 bases and J lost 1; bases outside the gene matches: 6. There are 15 residues in the CDR3. Germline V CDR1 and CDR2: LNHDA, SQIVND (reference sequence). CDR3: CASSSRGRRNTEAFF. The CDR3, as DNA: TGTGCCAGTAGTTCCAGGGGGCGGCGGAACACTGAAGCTTTCTTT.